This TCR beta chain is drawn from a study of shared clonotypes between healthy human individuals (dated by TCRdb to the early 2020s). Study-level background: The cohort comprised two women and three men aged 18 to 49 years. Leukapheresis yielded between about 0.85 and 10 billion PBMCs per donor. To estimate repertoire size and how much clonotype sharing occurs between individuals, the study deeply sequenced the blood TCR repertoires of several healthy adults. To increase sequencing depth and limit assay-specific biases, different laboratories used diverse techniques to prepare libraries and sequence TCR repertoires. For each donor, three plates each were used for CD4 naive and CD4 memory, two plates were used for CD8 naive, and one plate was used for CD8 memory. Overall results and qualifications from the work: Sampling was restricted to blood, and TCR repertoires in tissue are likely to differ from TCR repertoires in blood. Because the study included only a small number of donors, the genetic and exposure-history diversity represented was limited. Based on pairwise subsampling, the degree of clonotype sharing among donors was expected to be affected by sequencing depth. Even with the large sequencing depth, rarefaction of the sorted-subset datasets indicated that sequencing was incomplete. Compared with non-shared clonotypes, clonotypes shared by all four sorted-subset donors had higher generation probabilities. Across a few donors, about 5.2% of naive CD4, approximately 3.5% of naive CD8, around 2.1% of memory CD4, and approximately 0.4% of memory CD8 clonotypes were shared. Estimated clonotype richness was generally larger for naive than for memory subsets.

CD8 naive samples were CD45RO-negative cells positively selected for CCR7, giving a CD45RA+CCR7+ population that excluded TemRA cells. The donors were healthy, HIV-negative adults who had no recently reported acute infections or vaccinations. Every donor was a Caucasian adult residing in Nashville, Tennessee, USA. Blood was collected by leukapheresis, and PBMCs were isolated by Ficoll-Histopaque density gradient centrifugation and then cryopreserved in liquid nitrogen vapor phase. Analytical flow cytometry was used to check the purity and quantity of every magnetically sorted T cell population. Genomic DNA was isolated from every sorted fraction and measured by UV absorbance on a Nanodrop 2000c. Comment on this clone: This receptor's antigen is unknown. One base away there is no much larger clone; base qualities are not given.

TCR CDR3 regions were amplified from genomic DNA by multiplex PCR using the deep immunoSEQ assay. Extracted genomic DNA from each cell subset was distributed evenly across all wells of several immunoSEQ 96-well plates, and each plate was treated as a replicate. For sorted subsets, approximately 210 ng of genomic DNA, equivalent to some 33,000 T cell genomes, went into each replicate PCR. The purified libraries were quantified using a Qubit 3.0 fluorometer, sized with a Bioanalyzer 2100, and then quantified again using the KAPA Library Quantification kit. Every immunoSEQ 96-well plate was sequenced on a separate single-read 150-cycle Illumina NextSeq 550 flow cell. As for the original processing: Because the immunoSEQ output included only junctional sequences and no quality scores, the filtering could not be the same as the filtering used for full-length reads. To assign V/J genes and CDR3, sequences were annotated against IMGT germline references using PyIR, a Python wrapper for IgBLAST v1.9. Reads with weak V/J assignments (E-value above 1e-6), missing CDR3, stop codons, out-of-frame junctions, or ambiguous translated residues were removed. V3J clonotypes were defined by identical inferred V gene, J gene, and CDR3 amino acid sequence. Percentage overlap between repertoires was calculated by dividing the number of shared unique clonotypes by the size of the smaller repertoire. Richness of each repertoire was evaluated using RTK rarefaction, the Chao1 estimator, and Recon v2.1 estimates of unobserved clonotypes. Generation probabilities for all TCRbeta clonotypes obtained by the gDNA method from a handful of donors were computed using OLGA. This immuneACCESS table, as held by TCRdb, lists in-frame sequences with V and J called but not all clones. Of the missing ones, under half trace to an unresolved V gene in checked studies; the others have no known cause. D and trimming were read from the DNA, whereas the V and J calls and clone size are those reported in that table. The table for this sample lists approximately 2,000,000 clones; 80% to 95% of them were counted only once. Approximately 1.7% of the sample rests with the top ten.

This TCR came from a man aged 18 to 30 in good health. Some clones in this sample may be carry-over from other donors' samples. Sequences were obtained from naive CD8+ T cells from PBMCs. What this sample's cell subset or site label stands for: CD45RA+CCR7+.

The CDR3 region: CASSVGQMPFSYEQYF. The DNA reads as follows: TGTGCCAGCAGTGTTGGACAGATGCCCTTCTCCTACGAGCAGTACTTC. The rearrangement joined TRBV6-1 to TRBJ2-7; the D segment could be TRBD1, given 6 matching bases. CDR1 and CDR2 were assigned from the germline V gene as MNHNS and SASEGT. The CDR3 covers 16 residues, taking in both the cysteine and the phenylalanine. Of all the DNA, just the CDR3 is kept, 48 bases in frame from base 1. V is shortened by 4 bases, J by 0 bases, and the region joining them spans 16 bases.